A selection of T cell receptor beta chains follows, all from one sample in a study of blood T cell repertoires in COVID-19. TCRdb keeps only in-frame clones here, not all; method: immunoSEQ multiplex PCR. This sample has under 70,000 clones, with 73% found just once. Source material: peripheral blood. The receptor source for this set is a woman between 65 and 79 years old with acute or convalescent COVID-19. CDR3s include the opening cysteine and the closing phenylalanine or tryptophan. The D gene is left open where the match is weak. Where a row states a size, it is once, few, many or the class of an expanded clone; other rows omit it.

clone size	D gene	J gene	V gene	CDR3 protein	CDR3 DNA
NA	NA	TRBJ2-3	TRBV29-1	CSAPDAADTQYF	TGCAGCGCCCCTGATGCCGCGGATACGCAGTATTTT
NA	TRBD1	TRBJ1-6	TRBV6-6	CASSHAGTGDRNSPLHF	TGTGCCAGCAGTCACGCCGGGACAGGGGATAGGAATTCACCCCTCCACTTT
NA	NA	TRBJ2-7	TRBV5-1	CASSFGGEVEQYF	TGCGCCAGCAGCTTCGGGGGAGAAGTCGAGCAGTACTTC
NA	TRBD1	TRBJ2-3	TRBV29-1	CSGSGGVSDTQYF	TGCAGCGGTTCAGGGGGCGTCTCAGATACGCAGTATTTT
NA	TRBD2	TRBJ2-7	TRBV5-1	CASSRTSGGTYEQYF	TGCGCCAGCAGTCGGACTAGCGGGGGGACCTACGAGCAGTACTTC
NA	NA	TRBJ1-2	TRBV14	CASSQVWGGSTYGYTF	TGTGCCAGCAGCCAAGTGTGGGGGGGTTCCACCTATGGCTACACCTTC
NA	TRBD1	TRBJ2-1	TRBV5-8	CASTQTGQNFYNEQFF	TGTGCCAGCACCCAAACGGGACAGAACTTCTACAATGAGCAGTTCTTC
few	NA	TRBJ1-1	TRBV2	CASRVQVVMNTEAFF	TGTGCCAGCAGGGTACAAGTGGTAATGAACACTGAAGCTTTCTTT
NA	NA	TRBJ1-2	TRBV10-3	CAISESEMAGPGYTF	TGTGCCATCAGTGAGTCGGAGATGGCAGGGCCCGGCTACACCTTC
NA	NA	TRBJ1-1	TRBV7-3	CASSPGTVGTEAFF	TGTGCCAGCAGCCCTGGGACTGTCGGCACTGAAGCTTTCTTT
NA	TRBD1	TRBJ2-2	TRBV6-1	CASSEALRTGKNTGELFF	TGTGCCAGCAGTGAAGCGCTGCGGACAGGGAAAAACACCGGGGAGCTGTTTTTT
NA	TRBD1	TRBJ1-5	TRBV18	CASSPAGTVGNQPQHF	TGTGCCAGCTCACCGGCCGGGACAGTAGGGAATCAGCCCCAGCATTTT
NA	NA	TRBJ2-1	TRBV6-5	CASSPGTPLVNEQFF	TGTGCCAGCAGTCCAGGGACTCCACTCGTCAATGAGCAGTTCTTC
NA	TRBD1	TRBJ1-2	TRBV19	CASIRTGGYGYTF	TGTGCCAGTATCAGGACAGGGGGCTATGGCTACACCTTC
NA	NA	TRBJ1-4	TRBV5-1	CASSRSGTLINEKLFF	TGCGCCAGCAGCAGATCCGGGACACTTATTAATGAAAAACTGTTTTTT
NA	TRBD2	TRBJ2-4	TRBV29-1	CSAQAAAGAQNIQYF	TGCAGCGCCCAGGCGGCGGCGGGAGCTCAAAACATTCAGTACTTC